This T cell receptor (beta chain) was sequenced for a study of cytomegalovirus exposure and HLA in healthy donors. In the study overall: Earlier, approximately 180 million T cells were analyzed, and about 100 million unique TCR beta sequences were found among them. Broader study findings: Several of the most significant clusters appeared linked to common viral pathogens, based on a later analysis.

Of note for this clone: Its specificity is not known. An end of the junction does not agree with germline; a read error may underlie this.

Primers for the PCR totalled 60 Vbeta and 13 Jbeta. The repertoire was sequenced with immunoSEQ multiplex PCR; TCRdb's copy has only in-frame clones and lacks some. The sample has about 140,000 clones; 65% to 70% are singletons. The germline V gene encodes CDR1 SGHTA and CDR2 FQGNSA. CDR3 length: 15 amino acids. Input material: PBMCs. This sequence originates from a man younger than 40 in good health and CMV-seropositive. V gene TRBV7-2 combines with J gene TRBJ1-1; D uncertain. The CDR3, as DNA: TGTGCCAGCAGCTCCACGAATCAGGTGAACACTGGAGCTTTCTTT. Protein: CASSSTNQVNTGAFF.